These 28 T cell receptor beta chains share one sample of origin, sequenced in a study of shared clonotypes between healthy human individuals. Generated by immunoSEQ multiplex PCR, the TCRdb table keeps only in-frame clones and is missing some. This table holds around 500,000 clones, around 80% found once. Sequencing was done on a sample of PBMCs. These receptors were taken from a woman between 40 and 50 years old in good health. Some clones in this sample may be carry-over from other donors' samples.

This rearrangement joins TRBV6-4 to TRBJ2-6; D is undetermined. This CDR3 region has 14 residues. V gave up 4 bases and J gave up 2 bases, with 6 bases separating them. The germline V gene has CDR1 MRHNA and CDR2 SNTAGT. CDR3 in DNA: TGTGCCAGCAGTGCGGGCACTGGGGCCAACGTCCTGACTTTC. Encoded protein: CASSAGTGANVLTF.

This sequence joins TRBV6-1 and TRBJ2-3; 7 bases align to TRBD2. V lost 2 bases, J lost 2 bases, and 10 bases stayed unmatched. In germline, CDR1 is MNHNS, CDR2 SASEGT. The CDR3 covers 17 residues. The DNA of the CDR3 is TGTGCCAGCAGTGAATGGACTAGGCCATCCCTCACAGATACGCAGTATTTT. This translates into CASSEWTRPSLTDTQYF.

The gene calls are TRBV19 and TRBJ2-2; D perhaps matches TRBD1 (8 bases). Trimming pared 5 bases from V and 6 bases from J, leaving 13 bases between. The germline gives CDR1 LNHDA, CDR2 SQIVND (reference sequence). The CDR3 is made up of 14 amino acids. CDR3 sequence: CASSVTGGAGELFF. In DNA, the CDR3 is TGTGCCAGTAGTGTTACAGGGGGGGCCGGGGAGCTGTTTTTT.

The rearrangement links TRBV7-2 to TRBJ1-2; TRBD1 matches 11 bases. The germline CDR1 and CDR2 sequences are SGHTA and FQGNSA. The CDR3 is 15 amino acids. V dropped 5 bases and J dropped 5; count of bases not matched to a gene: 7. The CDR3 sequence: CASSEPGTGGYGYTF. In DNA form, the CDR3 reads TGTGCCAGCAGCGAACCCGGGACAGGGGGGTATGGCTACACCTTC.

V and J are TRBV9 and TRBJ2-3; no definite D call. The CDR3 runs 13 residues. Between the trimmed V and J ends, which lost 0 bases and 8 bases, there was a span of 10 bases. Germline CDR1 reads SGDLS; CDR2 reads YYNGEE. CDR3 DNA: TGTGCCAGCAGCGTAGCATCGTGGGGTACGCAGTATTTT. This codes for CASSVASWGTQYF.

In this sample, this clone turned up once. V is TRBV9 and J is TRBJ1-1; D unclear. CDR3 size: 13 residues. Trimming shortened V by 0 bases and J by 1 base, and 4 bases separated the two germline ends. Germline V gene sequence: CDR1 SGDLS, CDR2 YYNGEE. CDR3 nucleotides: TGTGCCAGCAGCGTAGCCCAGAACACTGAAGCTTTCTTT. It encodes CASSVAQNTEAFF.

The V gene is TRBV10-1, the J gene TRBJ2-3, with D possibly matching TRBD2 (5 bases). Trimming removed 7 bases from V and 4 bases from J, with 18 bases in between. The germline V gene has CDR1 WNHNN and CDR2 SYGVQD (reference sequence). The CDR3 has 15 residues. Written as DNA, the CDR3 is TGCGCCAGCATAACTCACATAAGGCGGGCAGATACGCAGTATTTT. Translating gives CASITHIRRADTQYF.

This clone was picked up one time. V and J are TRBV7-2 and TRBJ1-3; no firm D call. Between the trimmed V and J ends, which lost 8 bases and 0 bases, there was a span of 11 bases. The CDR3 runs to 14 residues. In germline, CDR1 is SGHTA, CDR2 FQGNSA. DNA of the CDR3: TGTGCCAGCGTCGACGTCATCTCTGGAAACACCATATATTTT. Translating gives CASVDVISGNTIYF.

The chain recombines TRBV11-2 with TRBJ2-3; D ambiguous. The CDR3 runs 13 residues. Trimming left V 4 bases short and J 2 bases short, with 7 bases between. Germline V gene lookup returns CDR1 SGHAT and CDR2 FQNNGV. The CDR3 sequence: CASSSKVTDTQYF. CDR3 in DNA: TGTGCCAGCAGCTCGAAGGTCACAGATACGCAGTATTTT.

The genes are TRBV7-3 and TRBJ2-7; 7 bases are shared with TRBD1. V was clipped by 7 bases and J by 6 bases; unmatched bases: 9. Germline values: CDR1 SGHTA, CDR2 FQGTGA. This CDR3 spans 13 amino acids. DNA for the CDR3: TGTGCCAGCAACAGGGGTGGGGCCTGCGAGCAGTACTTC. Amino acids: CASNRGGACEQYF.

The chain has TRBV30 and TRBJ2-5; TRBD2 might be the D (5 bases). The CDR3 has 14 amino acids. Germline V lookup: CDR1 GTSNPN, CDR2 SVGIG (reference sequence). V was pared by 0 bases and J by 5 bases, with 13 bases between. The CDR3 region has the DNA TGTGCCTGGAGTGTACCGGGAATGAAGGAGACCCAGTACTTC. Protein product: CAWSVPGMKETQYF. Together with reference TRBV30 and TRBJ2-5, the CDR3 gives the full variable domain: SQTIHQWPATLVQPVGSPLSLECTVEGTSNPNLYWYRQAAGRGLQLLFYSVGIGQISSEVPQNLSASRPQDRQFILSSKKLLLSDSGFYLCAWSVPGMKETQYFGPGTRLLVL.

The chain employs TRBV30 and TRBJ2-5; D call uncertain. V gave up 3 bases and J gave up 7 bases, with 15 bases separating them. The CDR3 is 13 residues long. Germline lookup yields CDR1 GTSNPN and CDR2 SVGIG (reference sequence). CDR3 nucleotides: TGTGCCTGGAGGGCCAGCCGCGGTGGGACCCAGTACTTC. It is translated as CAWRASRGGTQYF.

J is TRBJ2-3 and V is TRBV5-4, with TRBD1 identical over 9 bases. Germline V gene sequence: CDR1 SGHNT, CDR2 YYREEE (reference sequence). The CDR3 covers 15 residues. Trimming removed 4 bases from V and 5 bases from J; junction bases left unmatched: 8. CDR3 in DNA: TGTGCCAGCAGCCAAAAACAGGGGGCAGGAGATACGCAGTATTTT. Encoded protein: CASSQKQGAGDTQYF.

This CDR3 is CASRRGTVSYEEQYF. CDR3 in DNA: TGCGCCAGCAGGCGAGGGACAGTTTCCTACGAGGAGCAGTACTTC. The chain links TRBV5-1 to TRBJ2-5; 7 nucleotides line up with TRBD1. The germline CDR1 and CDR2 sequences are SGHRS and YFSETQ. Losses at the gene ends were 5 bases for V and 11 bases for J; bases not matched to a gene: 18. This CDR3 contains 15 residues.

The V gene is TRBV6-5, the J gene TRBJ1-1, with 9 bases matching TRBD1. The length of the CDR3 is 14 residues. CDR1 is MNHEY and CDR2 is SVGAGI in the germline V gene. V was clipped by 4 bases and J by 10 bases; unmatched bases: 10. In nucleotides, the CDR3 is TGTGCCAGCAGTTCAAACAGGGGGCTAGAGGTAGCTTTCTTT. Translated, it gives CASSSNRGLEVAFF.

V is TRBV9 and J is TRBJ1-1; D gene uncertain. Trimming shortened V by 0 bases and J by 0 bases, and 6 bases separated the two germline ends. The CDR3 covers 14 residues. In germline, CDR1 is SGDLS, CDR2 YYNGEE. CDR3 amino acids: CASSVGALNTEAFF. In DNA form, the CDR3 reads TGTGCCAGCAGCGTAGGAGCCCTGAACACTGAAGCTTTCTTT.

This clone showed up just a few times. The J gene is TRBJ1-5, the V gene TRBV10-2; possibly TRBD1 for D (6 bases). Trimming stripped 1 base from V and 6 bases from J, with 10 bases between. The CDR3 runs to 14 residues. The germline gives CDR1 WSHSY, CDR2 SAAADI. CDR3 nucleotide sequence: TGCGCCAGCAGTGAGTACAGGGAAATTCAGCCCCAGCATTTT. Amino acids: CASSEYREIQPQHF.

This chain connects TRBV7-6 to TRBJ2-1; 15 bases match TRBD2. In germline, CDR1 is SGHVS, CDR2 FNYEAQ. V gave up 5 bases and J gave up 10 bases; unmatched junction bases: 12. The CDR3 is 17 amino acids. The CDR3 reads CASSLGGGLAGGREQFF. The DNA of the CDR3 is TGTGCCAGCAGCCTCGGGGGGGGACTAGCGGGAGGCCGGGAGCAGTTCTTC.

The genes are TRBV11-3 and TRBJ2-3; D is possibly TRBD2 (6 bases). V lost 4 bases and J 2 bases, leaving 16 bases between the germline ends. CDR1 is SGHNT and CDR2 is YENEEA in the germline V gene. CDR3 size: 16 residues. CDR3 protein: CASSSSGRGITDTQYF. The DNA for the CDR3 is TGTGCCAGCAGCTCCTCGGGTCGGGGGATCACAGATACGCAGTATTTT.

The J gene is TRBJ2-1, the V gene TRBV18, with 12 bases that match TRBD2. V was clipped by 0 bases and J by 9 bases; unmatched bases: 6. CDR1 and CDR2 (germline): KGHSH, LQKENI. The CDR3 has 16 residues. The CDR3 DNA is TGTGCCAGCTCACCACCTCTAGCGGGAGGGCCCGTTGAGCAGTTCTTC. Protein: CASSPPLAGGPVEQFF. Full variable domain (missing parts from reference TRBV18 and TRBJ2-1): NAGVMQNPRHLVRRRGQEARLRCSPMKGHSHVYWYRQLPEEGLKFMVYLQKENIIDESGMPKERFSAEFPKEGPSILRIQQVVRGDSAAYFCASSPPLAGGPVEQFFGPGTRLTVL.

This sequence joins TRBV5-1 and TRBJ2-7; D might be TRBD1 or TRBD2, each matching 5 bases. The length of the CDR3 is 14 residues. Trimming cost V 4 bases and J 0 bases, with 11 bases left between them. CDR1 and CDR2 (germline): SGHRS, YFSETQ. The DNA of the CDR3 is TGCGCCAGCAGCCGGGGCCTTAGCTCCTACGAGCAGTACTTC. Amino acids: CASSRGLSSYEQYF.

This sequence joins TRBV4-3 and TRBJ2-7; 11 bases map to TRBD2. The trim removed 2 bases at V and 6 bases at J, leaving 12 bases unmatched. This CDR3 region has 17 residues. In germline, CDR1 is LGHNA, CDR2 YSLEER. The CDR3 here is CASSQRAQLAGEAEQYF. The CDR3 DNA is TGCGCCAGCAGCCAAAGGGCCCAACTAGCGGGAGAGGCCGAGCAGTACTTC.

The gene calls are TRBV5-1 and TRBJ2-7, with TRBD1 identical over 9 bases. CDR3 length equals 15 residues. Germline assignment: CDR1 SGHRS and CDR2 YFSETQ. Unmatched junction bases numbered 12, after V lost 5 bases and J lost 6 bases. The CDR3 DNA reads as TGCGCCAGCAGAGGGACAGGGTTTCTAGACTCCGAGCAGTACTTC. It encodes CASRGTGFLDSEQYF.

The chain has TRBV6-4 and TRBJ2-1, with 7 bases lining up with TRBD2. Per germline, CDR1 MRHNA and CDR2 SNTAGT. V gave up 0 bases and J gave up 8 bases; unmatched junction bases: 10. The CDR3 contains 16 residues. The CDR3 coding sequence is TGTGCCAGCAGTGACTCCAGGACTAGTAGCTTCGATGAGCAGTTCTTC. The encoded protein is CASSDSRTSSFDEQFF.

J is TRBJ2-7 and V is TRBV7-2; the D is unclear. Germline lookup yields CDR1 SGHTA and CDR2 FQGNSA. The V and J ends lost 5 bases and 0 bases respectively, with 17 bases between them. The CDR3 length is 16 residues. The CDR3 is CASSPVLGGYSYEQYF. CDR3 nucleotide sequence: TGTGCCAGCAGCCCAGTTCTGGGCGGTTACTCCTACGAGCAGTACTTC. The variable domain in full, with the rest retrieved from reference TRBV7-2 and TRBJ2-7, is GAGVSQSPSNKVTEKGKDVELRCDPISGHTALYWYRQSLGQGLEFLIYFQGNSAPDKSGLPSDRFSAERTGGSVSTLTIQRTQQEDSAVYLCASSPVLGGYSYEQYFGPGTRLTVT.

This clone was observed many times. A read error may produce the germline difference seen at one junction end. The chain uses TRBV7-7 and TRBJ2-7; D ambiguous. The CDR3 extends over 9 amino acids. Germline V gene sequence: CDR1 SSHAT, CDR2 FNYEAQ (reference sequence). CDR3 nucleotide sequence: TGTGCTAGCAGCCGCCTCTGGGTCTTC. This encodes CASSRLWVF.

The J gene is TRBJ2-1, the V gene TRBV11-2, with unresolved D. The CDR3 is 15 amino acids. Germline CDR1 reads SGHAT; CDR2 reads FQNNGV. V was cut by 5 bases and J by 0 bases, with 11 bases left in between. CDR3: CASSLPLSSYNEQFF. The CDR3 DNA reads TGTGCCAGCAGCCTTCCGCTGAGCTCCTACAATGAGCAGTTCTTC. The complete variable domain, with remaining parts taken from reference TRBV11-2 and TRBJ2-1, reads EAGVAQSPRYKIIEKRQSVAFWCNPISGHATLYWYQQILGQGPKLLIQFQNNGVVDDSQLPKDRFSAERLKGVDSTLKIQPAKLEDSAVYLCASSLPLSSYNEQFFGPGTRLTVL.

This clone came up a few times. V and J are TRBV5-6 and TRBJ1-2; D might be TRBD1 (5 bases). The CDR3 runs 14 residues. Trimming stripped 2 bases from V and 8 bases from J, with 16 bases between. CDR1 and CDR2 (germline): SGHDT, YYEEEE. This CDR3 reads CASSLGTVISGYTF. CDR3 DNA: TGTGCCAGCAGCTTAGGGACGGTCATATCCGGCTACACCTTC.